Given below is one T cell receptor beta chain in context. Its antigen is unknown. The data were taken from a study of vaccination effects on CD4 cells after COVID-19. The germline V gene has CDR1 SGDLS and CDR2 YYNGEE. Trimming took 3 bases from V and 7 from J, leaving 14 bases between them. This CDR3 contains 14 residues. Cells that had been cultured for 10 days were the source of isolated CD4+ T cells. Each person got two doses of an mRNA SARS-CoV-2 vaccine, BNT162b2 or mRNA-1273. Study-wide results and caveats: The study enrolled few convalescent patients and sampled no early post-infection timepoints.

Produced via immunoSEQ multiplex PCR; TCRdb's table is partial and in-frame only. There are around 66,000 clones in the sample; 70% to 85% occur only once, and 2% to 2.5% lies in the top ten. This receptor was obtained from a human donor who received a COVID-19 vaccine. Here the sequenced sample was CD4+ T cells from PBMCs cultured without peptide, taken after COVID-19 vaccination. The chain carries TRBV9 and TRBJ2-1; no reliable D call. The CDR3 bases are TGTGCCAGCAGCGAGGCCCCCTCCCGGAATGAGCAGTTCTTC. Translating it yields CASSEAPSRNEQFF.